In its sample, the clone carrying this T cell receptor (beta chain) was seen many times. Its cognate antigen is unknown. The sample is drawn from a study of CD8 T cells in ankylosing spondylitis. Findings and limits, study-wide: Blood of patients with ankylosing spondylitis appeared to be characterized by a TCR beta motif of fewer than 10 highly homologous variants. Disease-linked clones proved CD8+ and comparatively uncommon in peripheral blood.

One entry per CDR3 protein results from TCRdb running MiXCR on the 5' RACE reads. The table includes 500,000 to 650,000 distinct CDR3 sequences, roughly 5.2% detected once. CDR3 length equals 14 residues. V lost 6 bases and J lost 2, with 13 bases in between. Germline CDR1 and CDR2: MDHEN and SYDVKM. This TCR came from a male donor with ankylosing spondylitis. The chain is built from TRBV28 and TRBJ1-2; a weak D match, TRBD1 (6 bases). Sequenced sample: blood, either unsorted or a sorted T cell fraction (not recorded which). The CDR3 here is CASSLPGANYGYTF. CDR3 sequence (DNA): TGTGCCAGCAGCTTACCGGGGGCGAACTATGGCTACACCTTC.